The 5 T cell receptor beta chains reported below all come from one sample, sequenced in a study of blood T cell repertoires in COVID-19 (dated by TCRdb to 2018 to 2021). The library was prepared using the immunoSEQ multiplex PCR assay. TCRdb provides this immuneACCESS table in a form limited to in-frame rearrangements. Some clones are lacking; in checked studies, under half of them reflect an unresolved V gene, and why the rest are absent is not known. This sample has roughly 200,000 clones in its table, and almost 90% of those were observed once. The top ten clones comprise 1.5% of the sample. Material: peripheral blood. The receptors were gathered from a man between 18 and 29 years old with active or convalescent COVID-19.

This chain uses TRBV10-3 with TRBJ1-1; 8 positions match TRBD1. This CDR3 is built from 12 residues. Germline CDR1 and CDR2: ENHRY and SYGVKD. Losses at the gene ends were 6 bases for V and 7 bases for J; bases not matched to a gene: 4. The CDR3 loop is CAISQDRGEAFF. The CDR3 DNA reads TGTGCCATCAGCCAAGACAGGGGTGAAGCTTTCTTT.

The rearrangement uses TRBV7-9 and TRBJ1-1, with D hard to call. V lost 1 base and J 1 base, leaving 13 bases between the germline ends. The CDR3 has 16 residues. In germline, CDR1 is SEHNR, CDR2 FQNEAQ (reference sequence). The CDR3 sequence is CASSLDGATRNTEAFF. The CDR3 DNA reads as TGTGCCAGCAGCTTAGACGGCGCGACAAGGAACACTGAAGCTTTCTTT.

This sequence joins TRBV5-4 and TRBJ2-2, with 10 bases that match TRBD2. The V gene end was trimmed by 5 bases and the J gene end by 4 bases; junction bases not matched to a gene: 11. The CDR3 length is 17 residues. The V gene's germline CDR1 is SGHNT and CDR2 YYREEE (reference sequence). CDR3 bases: TGTGCCAGCAGGGTGAGGCTAGCGGGAGACGGCACCGGGGAGCTGTTTTTT. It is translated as CASRVRLAGDGTGELFF.

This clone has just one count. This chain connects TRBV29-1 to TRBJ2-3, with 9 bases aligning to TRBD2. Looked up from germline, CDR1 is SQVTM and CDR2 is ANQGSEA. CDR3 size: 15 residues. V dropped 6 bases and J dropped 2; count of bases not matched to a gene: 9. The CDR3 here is CSVGNSGSVTDTQYF. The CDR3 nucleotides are TGCAGCGTGGGGAATAGCGGGAGCGTCACAGATACGCAGTATTTT.

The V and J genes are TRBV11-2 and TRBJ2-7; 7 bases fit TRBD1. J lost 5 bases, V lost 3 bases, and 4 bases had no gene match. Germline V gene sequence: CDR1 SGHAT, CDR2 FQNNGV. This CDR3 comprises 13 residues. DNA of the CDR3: TGTGCCAGCAGCTTGACAGGGTGGGACGAGCAGTACTTC. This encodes CASSLTGWDEQYF.